A single sample gave rise to the 15 T cell receptor beta chains below, sequenced in a study of blood T cell repertoires in COVID-19. TCRdb keeps only in-frame clones here, not all; method: immunoSEQ multiplex PCR. The sample holds about 89,000 clones; about 83% are singletons and the top ten take approximately 6%. Source material: peripheral blood. The receptors come from a man aged 70-80 years with COVID-19, enrolled during active disease.

The rearrangement uses TRBV5-1 and TRBJ1-2; D may be TRBD1 (5 bases). Trimming took 0 bases from V and 4 from J, leaving 13 bases between them. The CDR3 is 15 amino acids. The germline V gene has CDR1 SGHRS and CDR2 YFSETQ. The CDR3 loop reads CASSLGGGYLYGYTF. The CDR3 DNA sequence: TGCGCCAGCAGCTTGGGGGGCGGCTATCTCTATGGCTACACCTTC.

The chain couples TRBV28 to TRBJ1-4; 8 bases align to TRBD1. From germline, CDR1 is MDHEN and CDR2 SYDVKM. This CDR3 has 15 residues. V dropped 6 bases and J dropped 10; count of bases not matched to a gene: 13. CDR3 amino acids: CASSSLDREGGKLFF. CDR3 DNA sequence: TGTGCCAGCAGCTCCCTGGACAGGGAAGGAGGAAAACTGTTTTTT.

The rearrangement links TRBV12-3 or TRBV12-4 to TRBJ1-1; the D gene is possibly TRBD1 (5 bases). The CDR3 length is 13 residues. Between the trimmed V and J ends, which lost 4 bases and 4 bases, there was a span of 10 bases. The chain's CDR3 is CASSWWGGTEAFF. CDR3 coding DNA: TGTGCCAGCAGTTGGTGGGGGGGCACTGAAGCTTTCTTT.

The chain carries TRBV11-3 and TRBJ1-1; possible D gene TRBD1, 5 bases. The germline V and J ends were trimmed by 5 bases and 1 base, with 11 bases remaining between them. This CDR3 has 14 amino acids. Germline lookup yields CDR1 SGHNT and CDR2 YENEEA. The DNA of the CDR3 is TGTGCCAGCAGCACCCGACAGCCGAACACTGAAGCTTTCTTT. As protein: CASSTRQPNTEAFF.

The chain has TRBV29-1 and TRBJ1-2; D is perhaps TRBD1 (6 bases). The CDR3 consists of 11 residues. Germline V gives CDR1 SQVTM, CDR2 ANQGSEA. Trimming stripped 4 bases from V and 3 bases from J, with 6 bases between. As DNA, the CDR3 is TGCAGCGTTGGACAGGACTATGGCTACACCTTC. Its protein product is CSVGQDYGYTF.

The genes are TRBV18 and TRBJ1-4; the match to TRBD1 covers 9 bases. The J segment lost 7 bases and the V segment lost 8 bases, leaving 8 bases of the junction unmatched. The CDR3 totals 14 residues. Germline V lookup: CDR1 KGHSH, CDR2 LQKENI. The CDR3 protein is CASTIQGAFEKLFF. The CDR3 nucleotides are TGTGCCAGCACAATACAGGGGGCTTTTGAAAAACTGTTTTTT.

The CDR3 nucleotides are TGCGCCAGCAGCCCAGGACAGGTGGGGGACACTGAAGCTTTCTTT. Amino acids: CASSPGQVGDTEAFF. This chain links TRBV4-1 with TRBJ1-1; TRBD1 matches 7 bases. The germline gives CDR1 MGHRA, CDR2 YSYEKL. CDR3 size: 15 residues. After removal of 4 bases from V and 3 bases from J, the junction contained 8 bases not matched to a gene.

The chain employs TRBV19 and TRBJ1-4; 8 bases agree with TRBD1. J was trimmed by 6 bases and V by 3 bases; bases with no gene match: 9. Germline lookup yields CDR1 LNHDA and CDR2 SQIVND (reference sequence). The CDR3 has 16 residues. The CDR3 nucleotides are TGTGCCAGTAGTATGACCCCTCAGGGGGCGTATGAAAAACTGTTTTTT. Its protein is CASSMTPQGAYEKLFF.

The chain joins TRBV19 to TRBJ2-3; 12 bases are shared with TRBD2. V trimming: 3 bases; J trimming: 2 bases; junction bases outside the gene matches: 6. Germline CDR1 reads LNHDA; CDR2 reads SQIVND (reference sequence). The CDR3 contains 17 residues. The CDR3 loop is CASSIGTSGRITDTQYF. The CDR3 DNA sequence: TGTGCCAGTAGTATCGGGACTAGCGGGCGGATCACAGATACGCAGTATTTT.

This clone has only a few counts. Other DNA variants within this sample encode the same CDR3. The chain couples TRBV7-6 to TRBJ2-5; no definite D call. Trimming shortened V by 5 bases and J by 5 bases, and 6 bases separated the two germline ends. This CDR3 spans 11 amino acids. Per the germline V gene, CDR1 is SGHVS and CDR2 is FNYEAQ. DNA of the CDR3: TGTGCCAGCAGCCCCGGGGAGACCCAGTACTTC. Translated, it gives CASSPGETQYF.

V and J are TRBV18 and TRBJ1-2; no clear D gene. Between the trimmed V and J ends, which lost 1 base and 2 bases, there was a span of 23 bases. This CDR3 contains 19 residues. Germline V gene data show CDR1 as KGHSH and CDR2 as LQKENI. CDR3 bases: TGTGCCAGCTCACCACGGATTTTGTTAGGGTTCGGGGAAAACTATGGCTACACCTTC. It translates to CASSPRILLGFGENYGYTF.

This sequence joins TRBV5-4 and TRBJ1-5, with TRBD1 as a possible D gene (5 bases). Germline values: CDR1 SGHNT, CDR2 YYREEE (reference sequence). V was pared by 0 bases and J by 7 bases, with 8 bases between. The CDR3 runs to 13 residues. This CDR3 is CASSLEGSQPQHF. In DNA form, the CDR3 reads TGTGCCAGCAGCTTGGAGGGGTCCCAGCCCCAGCATTTT.

This clone was seen only a few times. The rearrangement links TRBV19 to TRBJ1-1, with D maybe TRBD1 (6 bases). The germline V gene encodes CDR1 LNHDA and CDR2 SQIVND (reference sequence). Deletions cut 6 bases from V and 7 bases from J, with 18 bases between. The CDR3 consists of 14 residues. CDR3 coding DNA: TGTGCCAGTAGACCCTTTTCACAGGGAGTTGAAGCTTTCTTT. Its protein product is CASRPFSQGVEAFF.

This clone has a single count. The CDR3 coding sequence is TGTGCCAGCAGCTTACCGGCCGGGGGCACTGAAGCTTTCTTT. This sequence encodes CASSLPAGGTEAFF. The chain has TRBV7-9 and TRBJ1-1, with TRBD1 as a possible D gene (5 bases). The V gene lost 2 bases and the J gene lost 4 bases, with 11 bases spanning the gap. Germline CDR1 reads SEHNR; CDR2 reads FQNEAQ (reference sequence). The CDR3 contains 14 residues.

The genes are TRBV7-6 and TRBJ2-7, with 14 positions matching TRBD2. The CDR3 runs 20 residues. Per the germline V gene, CDR1 is SGHVS and CDR2 is FNYEAQ. V shed 4 bases, J shed 7 bases, and the junction held 21 bases outside the gene matches. The CDR3 DNA follows: TGTGCCAGCAGCTATGGGCAACATACGACTAGCGGGAGGGCTATAGGGGAGCAGTACTTC. Encoded protein: CASSYGQHTTSGRAIGEQYF.